A single sample gave rise to the 3 T cell receptor beta chains below, sequenced in a study of T cells after yellow fever vaccination. TCRdb ran MiXCR on the 5' RACE reads and lists one entry per CDR3 protein. The sample holds more than 30,000 distinct CDR3 sequences, 6.5% to 8.5% seen once. The sample was PBMCs, either bulk or a sorted T-cell subset (CD4+, CD8+, memory, or dextramer-sorted; not recorded which), taken on the day of the first yellow fever vaccination. The receptors come from a man in his late teens or twenties who received the YFV17D yellow fever vaccine.

This chain links TRBV28 with TRBJ2-1, with 12 bases fitting TRBD2. The junction had 8 bases not matched to a gene; V was cut back by 7 bases and J by 7 bases. The CDR3 spans 15 residues. CDR1 and CDR2 from the germline V gene are MDHEN and SYDVKM. The CDR3 loop is CASNLLAGGKNEQFF. CDR3 DNA sequence: TGTGCCAGCAACCTCCTAGCGGGGGGGAAGAATGAGCAGTTCTTC.

This clonotype has ten or more counts. The chain couples TRBV7-9 to TRBJ2-3, with 12 bases lining up with TRBD1. After removal of 11 bases from V and 4 bases from J, the junction contained 4 bases not matched to a gene. The CDR3 extends over 13 amino acids. Germline V gene data show CDR1 as SEHNR and CDR2 as FQNEAQ (reference sequence). The CDR3 region has the DNA TGTGCCGGTGGGACAGGGGGCTCAGATACGCAGTATTTT. Amino acids: CAGGTGGSDTQYF.

This clonotype showed up many times. The J gene is TRBJ2-7, the V gene TRBV6-1; D call uncertain. CDR1 is MNHNS and CDR2 is SASEGT in the germline V gene. The CDR3 is 14 amino acids. Trimming took 1 base from V and 4 from J, leaving 11 bases between them. In nucleotides, the CDR3 is TGTGCCAGCAGTGAAGAACAGACCGATTACGAGCAGTACTTC. Protein: CASSEEQTDYEQYF.